Below are 26 T cell receptor beta chains sequenced from a single sample in a study of blood T cell repertoires in COVID-19. Generated by immunoSEQ multiplex PCR, the TCRdb table keeps only in-frame clones and is missing some. There are about 280,000 clones in the sample; roughly 85% occur only once, and less than 5.5% lies in the top ten. Sequencing was performed on PBMCs or T cells enriched from blood (not recorded which). The receptor source for this set is a man in his forties or fifties who had been exposed to COVID-19.

Comment on this clone: The identical CDR3 is also encoded by other nucleotide sequences in the sample. V gene TRBV30 combines with J gene TRBJ2-2, with 9 positions matching TRBD2. V lost 0 bases, J lost 0 bases, and 2 bases stayed unmatched. This CDR3 has 16 amino acids. Per the germline V gene, CDR1 is GTSNPN and CDR2 is SVGIG (reference sequence). Written as DNA, the CDR3 is TGTGCCTGGAGTGTAAGACTAGCGGCGAACACCGGGGAGCTGTTTTTT. Protein sequence: CAWSVRLAANTGELFF.

This clone was counted between two and nine times. The chain couples TRBV10-3 to TRBJ1-1; no firm D call. The V gene's germline CDR1 is ENHRY and CDR2 SYGVKD. V was pared by 7 bases and J by 1 base, with 10 bases between. CDR3 length equals 13 residues. CDR3 amino acids: CAITKFQNTEAFF. DNA of the CDR3: TGTGCCATCACCAAATTCCAGAACACTGAAGCTTTCTTT.

This clone was picked up a small number of times. The chain carries TRBV4-1 and TRBJ2-1, with D possibly TRBD2 on 6 matching bases. Trimming pared 5 bases from V and 6 bases from J, leaving 11 bases between. The CDR3 contains 13 residues. Germline CDR1 and CDR2: MGHRA and YSYEKL. This CDR3 is CASSSGLINEQFF. The DNA for the CDR3 is TGCGCCAGCAGCTCGGGACTCATCAATGAGCAGTTCTTC.

The genes are TRBV5-1 and TRBJ2-1, with D maybe TRBD2 (6 bases). Germline V gene lookup returns CDR1 SGHRS and CDR2 YFSETQ. This CDR3 spans 16 amino acids. Trimming removed 2 bases at V and 4 bases at J, with 16 bases between. The CDR3 region has the DNA TGCGCCAGCAGCTTTTCCGAGGAGGGCATGTACAATGAGCAGTTCTTC. Amino acids: CASSFSEEGMYNEQFF.

This clone is a singleton in its sample. This chain connects TRBV12-5 to TRBJ1-1; the match to TRBD1 covers 7 bases. Per the germline V gene, CDR1 is LGHNT and CDR2 is FRNRAP. The length of the CDR3 is 17 residues. The J segment lost 7 bases and the V segment lost 0 bases, leaving 14 bases of the junction unmatched. The CDR3 loop is CASGLVRFGQGEIEAFF. For the CDR3, the DNA is TGTGCTAGTGGTTTGGTACGTTTCGGGCAGGGGGAAATTGAAGCTTTCTTT.

The chain uses TRBV10-3 and TRBJ1-3; TRBD1 matches 8 bases. The trim removed 6 bases at V and 8 bases at J, leaving 6 bases unmatched. The CDR3 contains 13 residues. Germline V lookup: CDR1 ENHRY, CDR2 SYGVKD. Here the CDR3 DNA reads TGTGCCATCAGGGACAGGGAGGATGACACCATATATTTT. Translating it yields CAIRDREDDTIYF.

CDR3 loop: CASSITSGHGNEQYF. The CDR3 bases are TGTGCCAGTAGTATAACCTCGGGACACGGGAACGAGCAGTACTTC. V and J are TRBV19 and TRBJ2-7; D might be TRBD1 (6 bases). This CDR3 spans 15 amino acids. From germline, CDR1 is LNHDA and CDR2 SQIVND (reference sequence). V lost 2 bases and J lost 5, with 16 bases in between.

The genes are TRBV24-1 and TRBJ2-5, with D perhaps matching TRBD1 (5 bases). Germline V gene sequence: CDR1 KGHDR, CDR2 SFDVKD. V gave up 5 bases and J gave up 4 bases, with 16 bases separating them. The CDR3 totals 15 residues. The CDR3 loop is CATSGGANLGETQYF. CDR3 nucleotide sequence: TGTGCCACCAGTGGTGGGGCTAACTTGGGAGAGACCCAGTACTTC.

The V call is TRBV6-1, the J call TRBJ1-3; maybe TRBD1 (6 bases). Germline assignment: CDR1 MNHNS and CDR2 SASEGT. The CDR3 consists of 15 residues. Trimming pared 2 bases from V and 5 bases from J, leaving 13 bases between. The CDR3 nucleotides are TGTGCCAGCAGTGAAAACCCGAGGGGGAGAAACACCATATATTTT. This translates into CASSENPRGRNTIYF.

J is TRBJ2-1 and V is TRBV5-1, with TRBD2 matching over 8 bases. CDR3 length: 15 residues. Germline loops: CDR1 SGHRS, CDR2 YFSETQ. With V trimmed by 0 bases and J by 4 bases, 3 bases remained unmatched. CDR3: CASSLGASGYNEQFF. The DNA for the CDR3 is TGCGCCAGCAGCTTGGGGGCTAGCGGGTACAATGAGCAGTTCTTC.

The DNA for the CDR3 is TGTGCCAGCAGTATCGGCGGTGACTACAATGAGCAGTTCTTC. Translated, it gives CASSIGGDYNEQFF. V gene TRBV13 combines with J gene TRBJ2-1; the D is unclear. V lost 6 bases, J lost 3 bases, and 12 bases lay in between. This CDR3 spans 14 amino acids. Germline values: CDR1 PRHDT, CDR2 FYEKMQ (reference sequence).

This clone was seen just once. The chain recombines TRBV11-2 with TRBJ2-1; 11 bases line up with TRBD2. The CDR3 runs to 17 residues. The V gene's germline CDR1 is SGHAT and CDR2 FQNNGV. Unmatched junction bases numbered 11, after V lost 2 bases and J lost 8 bases. CDR3: CASSLLISGRATDEQFF. The CDR3 DNA is TGTGCCAGCAGCTTACTAATTAGCGGGAGGGCCACGGATGAGCAGTTCTTC.

This clone is a singleton in its sample. CDR3 residues: CASSRIDRGTGELFF. CDR3 coding DNA: TGTGCCAGCAGCCGGATAGACAGGGGAACCGGGGAGCTGTTTTTT. This chain links TRBV28 with TRBJ2-2, with TRBD1 identical over 8 bases. V dropped 6 bases and J dropped 5; count of bases not matched to a gene: 8. Germline CDR1 reads MDHEN; CDR2 reads SYDVKM. The CDR3 extends over 15 amino acids.

This rearrangement joins TRBV2 to TRBJ1-2, with D possibly matching TRBD1 (5 bases). The CDR3 totals 14 residues. V was clipped by 11 bases and J by 2 bases, with 18 bases between them. Germline lookup yields CDR1 SNHLY and CDR2 FYNNEI. CDR3 nucleotide sequence: TGTGCCGTACTAAACGGGGGGACGAACTATGGCTACACCTTC. This sequence encodes CAVLNGGTNYGYTF.

The chain uses TRBV11-2 and TRBJ2-3, with D uncertain. The CDR3 extends over 15 amino acids. Germline V lookup: CDR1 SGHAT, CDR2 FQNNGV. Trimming took 1 base from V and 4 from J, leaving 12 bases between them. The CDR3 reads CASSLGLQEPDTQYF. The CDR3 DNA is TGTGCCAGCAGCTTAGGCCTCCAGGAACCAGATACGCAGTATTTT.

V usage is TRBV25-1 and J usage is TRBJ2-5, with a weak D call TRBD1 (6 bases). The germline V gene encodes CDR1 MGHDK and CDR2 SYGVNS. This CDR3 is built from 17 residues. Trimming pared 2 bases from V and 3 bases from J, leaving 19 bases between. CDR3 loop: CASSEEGGPPSKETQYF. CDR3 coding DNA: TGTGCCAGCAGTGAAGAAGGGGGACCACCAAGTAAAGAGACCCAGTACTTC.

The chain couples TRBV13 to TRBJ2-1; D is possibly TRBD2 (6 bases). The CDR3 consists of 15 residues. Trimming took 3 bases from V and 7 from J, leaving 16 bases between them. The germline CDR1 and CDR2 sequences are PRHDT and FYEKMQ (reference sequence). The CDR3 reads CASSLVGDSLNEQFF. The CDR3 DNA follows: TGTGCCAGCAGCTTGGTGGGGGACTCCCTAAATGAGCAGTTCTTC.

This clone was seen a handful of times. This chain connects TRBV7-2 to TRBJ2-7, with TRBD2 identical over 8 bases. This CDR3 contains 14 residues. V lost 4 bases, J lost 5 bases, and 7 bases stayed unmatched. Germline V gene data show CDR1 as SGHTA and CDR2 as FQGNSA. CDR3 protein: CASSSAGVRNEQYF. The CDR3 DNA follows: TGTGCCAGCAGCTCAGCGGGAGTTCGTAACGAGCAGTACTTC.

This chain connects TRBV5-6 to TRBJ2-7; 7 bases are a match to TRBD1. This CDR3 comprises 14 residues. Germline CDR1 SGHDT, CDR2 YYEEEE. V lost 0 bases, J lost 2 bases, and 2 bases stayed unmatched. CDR3 protein: CASSLGQGAYEQYF. The CDR3 nucleotides are TGTGCCAGCAGCTTGGGACAGGGAGCCTACGAGCAGTACTTC.

The CDR3 DNA reads TGTGCCAGCAGTGCTGCGGTTATGGGAGGAGGCCAGCCCCAGCATTTT. Translating it yields CASSAAVMGGGQPQHF. This chain uses TRBV6-6 with TRBJ1-5; no reliable D call. V shed 5 bases and J shed 7 bases, with 21 bases lying between them. Germline values: CDR1 MNHNY, CDR2 SVGAGI (reference sequence). The CDR3 has 16 amino acids.

The chain couples TRBV5-1 to TRBJ2-5; D uncertain. Germline CDR1 reads SGHRS; CDR2 reads YFSETQ. The CDR3 loop spans 14 amino acids. The V gene lost 2 bases and the J gene lost 5 bases, with 13 bases spanning the gap. In DNA form, the CDR3 reads TGCGCCAGCAGCTTCCAATCTAGTCAGGAGACCCAGTACTTC. The encoded protein is CASSFQSSQETQYF.

This rearrangement joins TRBV21-1 to TRBJ2-3; TRBD1, the table's D call, lacks a check against the DNA. TRBV21-1 is deemed a pseudogene. This CDR3 is built from 15 residues. The CDR3, as DNA: TGTGCCGGGACGGGCTCCAGGGGAAACACAGATACGCAGTATTTT. Translating it yields CAGTGSRGNTDTQYF.

The chain couples TRBV5-1 to TRBJ2-7; a weak D match, TRBD1 (5 bases). CDR3 length: 16 residues. Germline V CDR1 and CDR2: SGHRS, YFSETQ. V was clipped by 4 bases and J by 3 bases, with 20 bases between them. CDR3 protein: CASSKGDSPPVYEQYF. In nucleotides, the CDR3 is TGCGCCAGCAGCAAAGGAGACAGCCCTCCAGTCTACGAGCAGTACTTC.

Written as DNA, the CDR3 is TGTGCCAGCAGCTTAGGGGGGGCCGGTGAAAAACTGTTTTTT. This codes for CASSLGGAGEKLFF. The chain joins TRBV7-3 to TRBJ1-4; D is possibly TRBD1 (6 bases). The V end lost 2 bases, the J end lost 7 bases, and 11 bases lay between the germline ends. Germline values: CDR1 SGHTA, CDR2 FQGTGA. The CDR3 sequence is 14 residues long.

The rearrangement joins TRBV5-1 to TRBJ2-7, with D possibly matching TRBD1 (7 bases). The CDR3 sequence is 17 residues long. The germline V gene has CDR1 SGHRS and CDR2 YFSETQ. Trimming pared 9 bases from V and 2 bases from J, leaving 27 bases between. The CDR3 DNA sequence: TGCGCCATCCTAATGGTCGGCGGGACAGCGCTAACCTACGAGCAGTACTTC. Protein product: CAILMVGGTALTYEQYF. Looking up the rest from reference TRBV5-1 and TRBJ2-7 gives the full variable domain: KAGVTQTPRYLIKTRGQQVTLSCSPISGHRSVSWYQQTPGQGLQFLFEYFSETQRNKGNFPGRFSGRQFSNSRSEMNVSTLELGDSALYLCAILMVGGTALTYEQYFGPGTRLTVT.

The rearrangement joins TRBV27 to TRBJ1-6; D unclear. This CDR3 is built from 15 residues. Trimming shortened V by 8 bases and J by 9 bases, and 20 bases separated the two germline ends. Germline V gene data show CDR1 as MNHEY and CDR2 as SMNVEV (reference sequence). CDR3 DNA sequence: TGTGCCAGCGCTCCGGGGAATCTGGTATCTTCACCCCTCCACTTT. Protein product: CASAPGNLVSSPLHF.